These 8 T cell receptor beta chains were all obtained from the same sample, sequenced in a study of siplizumab effects on memory and regulatory T cells. Sequencing used immunoSEQ multiplex PCR; TCRdb keeps in-frame clones, though not all of them. The table includes tens of thousands of clones, 95% to 98% detected once. Sequenced sample: naive CD8+ T cells sorted from blood. The receptors were gathered from a human donor in good health.

The J gene is TRBJ2-1, the V gene TRBV7-2; D remains unclear. The CDR3 consists of 15 residues. Germline V lookup: CDR1 SGHTA, CDR2 FQGNSA. V lost 3 bases, J lost 0 bases, and 9 bases lay in between. The CDR3 spells CASSLGSSSYNEQFF. The DNA for the CDR3 is TGTGCCAGCAGCTTGGGTTCGAGCTCCTACAATGAGCAGTTCTTC.

The chain carries TRBV9 and TRBJ2-7; D gene ambiguous. V was pared by 4 bases and J by 2 bases, with 13 bases between. Germline-derived CDR1 and CDR2 are SGDLS and YYNGEE. This CDR3 has 14 amino acids. CDR3 bases: TGTGCCAGCAGCTCATCCCTTGGGACCTACGAGCAGTACTTC. Protein: CASSSSLGTYEQYF. The whole variable domain, remainder taken from reference TRBV9 and TRBJ2-7, is DSGVTQTPKHLITATGQRVTLRCSPRSGDLSVYWYQQSLDQGLQFLIQYYNGEERAKGNILERFSAQQFPDLHSELNLSSLELGDSALYFCASSSSLGTYEQYFGPGTRLTVT.

This chain joins TRBV7-9 and TRBJ1-5; D is undetermined. Trimming left V 5 bases short and J 0 bases short, with 8 bases between. CDR3 length: 14 amino acids. Germline CDR1 is SEHNR and CDR2 is FQNEAQ (reference sequence). This CDR3 is CASSERDSNQPQHF. The CDR3 nucleotides are TGTGCCAGCAGCGAACGGGATAGCAATCAGCCCCAGCATTTT.

This chain connects TRBV5-4 to TRBJ1-1; 9 bases map to TRBD1. J lost 4 bases, V lost 5 bases, and 3 bases had no gene match. Per the germline V gene, CDR1 is SGHNT and CDR2 is YYREEE (reference sequence). This CDR3 has 13 residues. The CDR3 nucleotides read TGTGCCAGCAGTTCGACAGGGGGCACTGAAGCTTTCTTT. Protein product: CASSSTGGTEAFF.

V usage is TRBV9 and J usage is TRBJ2-5, with a tentative D call TRBD2 (5 bases). From germline, CDR1 is SGDLS and CDR2 YYNGEE. Trimming left V 4 bases short and J 3 bases short, with 13 bases between. The CDR3 runs to 14 residues. Written as DNA, the CDR3 is TGTGCCAGCAGCCCCACCCCCGGGGAAGAGACCCAGTACTTC. Residues: CASSPTPGEETQYF.

The table lists this clone with a count of one. This chain uses TRBV27 with TRBJ1-3; D might be TRBD1 (5 bases). Germline loops: CDR1 MNHEY, CDR2 SMNVEV (reference sequence). Trimming left V 6 bases short and J 3 bases short, with 15 bases between. The CDR3 length is 15 residues. In DNA, the CDR3 is TGTGCCAGCAGCCGCGACAGTGGGGGTGGAAACACCATATATTTT. The encoded protein is CASSRDSGGGNTIYF.

V usage is TRBV27 and J usage is TRBJ1-2; D gene uncertain. V was clipped by 2 bases and J by 8 bases, with 12 bases between them. Per germline, CDR1 MNHEY and CDR2 SMNVEV (reference sequence). The CDR3 sequence is 13 residues long. In nucleotides, the CDR3 is TGTGCCAGCAGTTTACTCGGGGAGGAAGGCTACACCTTC. Its translation is CASSLLGEEGYTF.

This clone is a singleton in its sample. The chain is built from TRBV10-3 and TRBJ2-1; tentatively, D is TRBD2 (5 bases). The CDR3 is 16 residues long. Per germline, CDR1 ENHRY and CDR2 SYGVKD. V was pared by 9 bases and J by 0 bases, with 18 bases between. The CDR3, as DNA: TGTGCCATTAGTACGAGGGTGATTAGCTCCTACAATGAGCAGTTCTTC. Amino acids: CAISTRVISSYNEQFF.